This T cell receptor beta chain is from a study of regulatory T cells in long-lasting Graves disease. Indicated time point: newly diagnosed GD, antithyroid drugs for less than 3 months. Extracted PBMC RNA gave rise to the TCR library. In this sample, this clonotype turned up a few times. Assembly of TCR beta libraries relied on iRepertoire HTBI primers together with Arm-PCR of CDR3 regions. TCRdb reanalysed the multiplex PCR reads using MiXCR and keeps one entry per CDR3 protein. Of under 700,000 distinct CDR3 sequences listed, 15% to 20% are singletons. The CDR3 length is 15 residues. Germline CDR1 MNHNS, CDR2 SASEGT. J was trimmed by 7 bases and V by 0 bases; bases with no gene match: 7. This same sample was also taken into another study, of T cells in Graves' hyperthyroidism and ophthalmopathy.

This specimen was peripheral blood mononuclear cells (PBMCs), taken at new diagnosis, from a patient treated with antithyroid drugs. This chain connects TRBV6-1 to TRBJ1-1; the match to TRBD1 covers 8 bases. The sequence derives from a woman aged 40-65 years with Graves disease. In nucleotides, the CDR3 is TGTGCCAGCAGTGAAGCGCAGGCAGGGGGCCTTGAAGCTTTCTTT. It specifies CASSEAQAGGLEAFF.